The present TCR beta chain was sequenced within a study of Graves' ophthalmopathy and Graves' hyperthyroidism. This CDR3 is 14 amino acids long. V shed 3 bases and J shed 4 bases, with 12 bases lying between them. The germline CDR1 and CDR2 sequences are MGHDK and SYGVNS. As the template, RNA transcripts were used to amplify TCR beta CDR3 regions. First-round RT-PCR employed HTBI primers, with a second-round multiplex PCR after it. MiXCR, run by TCRdb on the multiplex PCR reads, gives a single entry per CDR3 protein. The sample carries over 650,000 distinct CDR3 sequences, approximately 39% recorded once. Other autoimmune diseases, uncontrolled infections, pregnancy and lactation each led to patient exclusion.

The chain recombines TRBV25-1 with TRBJ1-1; D not certain. The sequencing sample was made of peripheral blood. The source of this sequence is an adult man with Graves' ophthalmopathy. CDR3 DNA: TGTGCCAGCAGTGATCTCCCTGGGTCCACTGAAGCTTTCTTT. Protein sequence: CASSDLPGSTEAFF.